The sequence of this T cell receptor (beta chain) was determined in a study of CD8 T cells in Susac syndrome. The study, taken as a whole, reports: The number of individuals included in the study's TCR sequencing and HLA analysis was acknowledged as relatively small.

For this clonotype: Its antigen is as yet unknown.

The ends lost 0 bases at V and 4 bases at J; junction bases unmatched: 5. CDR1 is MGHRA, CDR2 YSYEKL, per germline. CDR3 length: 15 residues. It was treatment-naive patients with stable or active relapsing-remitting disease who made up the multiple sclerosis controls. FACS enriched CD8+ TEMRA cells, while bulk CD8+ and CD4+ were negatively isolated. Random hexamers were used to reverse transcribe the RNA input (0.5 to 1 ug). The CDR3 of TCR beta was amplified by immunoSEQ multiplex PCR across 54 Vbeta and 13 Jbeta. TCRdb called the immunoSEQ multiplex PCR reads again in MiXCR, with one record for every CDR3 protein. Among about 130,000 distinct CDR3 sequences, approximately 95% were seen once, and the ten largest hold roughly 0.3%.

The rearrangement links TRBV4-1 to TRBJ2-7; TRBD2 aligns across 8 bases. This receptor was obtained from a human donor with multiple sclerosis. Source material: CD8+ T cells from PBMCs. CDR3 sequence: CASSQETSGSYEQYV. The CDR3 DNA reads as TGCGCCAGCAGCCAAGAAACAAGCGGGAGTTACGAGCAGTACGTC.